This section outlines one T cell receptor beta chain sequence together with its context. Its antigen is undetermined. TCRdb passed the 5' RACE reads through MiXCR, listing each CDR3 protein once. In the table there are roughly 250,000 distinct CDR3 sequences, 7% to 8.5% of which are singletons. The sample originates from a study of identical twins. Study conclusions and caveats: Excess twin sharing in beta out-of-frame sequences was weaker. Sequences that were out-of-frame, alpha and twin-shared displayed an excess of low generation probability. Insertions ran lower in abundant cord blood beta clonotypes, though not in memory repertoires.

With 3 bases removed from V and 1 base from J, the gap between germline ends came to 10 bases. Germline CDR1 MNHEY, CDR2 SVGAGI. This CDR3 region has 15 residues. This sample also appeared in a second study, on yellow fever vaccine responses in identical twins.

The chain combines TRBV6-5 with TRBJ2-1; D ambiguous. The source is a woman younger than 35 in good health. Sequencing was done on a sample of CD8+ T cells sorted from blood. The DNA of the CDR3 is TGTGCCAGCAGTTATGACCTGCTTTCCTACAATGAGCAGTTCTTC. It yields the protein CASSYDLLSYNEQFF.